This entry concerns a single T cell receptor beta chain. The antigen remains undetermined. The sample is drawn from a study of vaccination and CD4 T cells after COVID-19. Study overall: The convalescents, six males and four females, included two who were Hispanic.

Sequencing of DNA taken from cultured CD4+ T cells relied on the Oncomine TCR Beta short-read assay. CD4+ T cells were cultured, and genomic DNA was extracted from them. TCRdb called the PCR reads again in MiXCR, with one record for every CDR3 protein. The data show 14,000 or so distinct CDR3 sequences, around 50% seen once. V lost 0 bases, J lost 1 base, and 13 bases lay in between. Germline V CDR1 and CDR2: WNHNN, SYGVQD (reference sequence). This CDR3 comprises 17 residues. Treatment denoted: approximately 9-day PBMC culture with coronavirus spike peptide pools or control peptides (ViraFEST assay). Antigen-specific T cell expansion with peptide pools preceded TCR sequencing in the ViraFEST approach. Roughly 2 million PBMCs went into each well for culture with about 10 IU/ml IL-2 and about 10 ug/ml peptide pools.

This clonotype originated in a human donor who had recovered from COVID-19. The V and J genes are TRBV10-1 and TRBJ2-1; D gene unclear. The sequences come from CD4+ T cells from blood, cultured in vitro, collected before SARS-CoV-2 vaccination. The CDR3 DNA reads as TGCGCCAGCAGTGAGTCGATCCAGGAGACATCCTACAATGAGCAGTTCTTC. Amino acid sequence: CASSESIQETSYNEQFF.